The sequence of this T cell receptor beta chain was determined in a study of PD-L1 blockade in urothelial cancer (dated by TCRdb to about 2017). For context, the study as a whole: Every patient began therapy in about 2014 and was given atezolizumab 1,200 mg intravenously every 3 weeks. About nine tenths of the roughly 29 patients were identified as males with urothelial cancer of bladder origin, and a prior smoking history was reported by 18 of 29 patients. Patients had an ECOG performance status of 0 or 1 and had received between 0 and 3 prior chemotherapy regimens. Blood samples were analyzed 3 weeks after the start of treatment (second dose) and 6 weeks after the start of treatment. Blood samples gave median yields of approximately 130,000 T cells and over 80,000 unique TCRs, along with a median clonality of about 0.084. The study, an exploratory multi-omic analysis, examined somatic, immune and clinical correlates of response to PD-L1 blockade with atezolizumab in urothelial cancer. Pretreatment tumor samples, along with matched peripheral blood serially collected before and after atezolizumab treatment, were subjected to TCR sequencing. Durable clinical benefit was defined as a progression-free survival longer than 6 months, and TCR features were additionally tested against progression-free survival and overall survival. Whole exome sequencing and RNA sequencing of pretreatment tumors were performed alongside TCR sequencing in the same patients. Eight to ten patients achieved durable clinical benefit and approximately 19 did not. Approximately 29 patients had pretreatment blood TCR-seq, some 25 had at least one posttreatment blood collection, and some 25 had tumor TCR-seq.

The cohort comprised around 30 patients with locally advanced or metastatic urothelial carcinoma treated at Memorial Sloan Kettering on a trial protocol. Peripheral blood mononuclear cells were collected from each patient pretreatment and during treatment, giving between 1 and 8 total time points per patient. The Qiagen DNeasy Blood extraction kit was used to purify genomic DNA from total PBMCs and from tumor samples. Collected pretreatment and during treatment, PBMCs were isolated and stored as previously described. Only a few counts were recorded for this clone. The antigen it binds to is not known. No qualities accompany the bases; no much larger clone lies one base away. From the cysteine through the phenylalanine, the CDR3 covers 15 amino acids. Just the 45-base CDR3 DNA is kept, in frame starting at base 1. Germline trimming amounts to 4 bases on V and 3 bases on J, with 5 as the count of junction bases outside the gene matches. Reading the germline V gene gives CDR1 ENHRY and CDR2 SYGVKD.

Here is what the overall study found, with its caveats: Among patients with durable benefit, tumor-associated TCR clones showed greater expansion in peripheral blood 3 weeks after treatment started (n ≈ 20, p = 0.022). Improved progression-free and overall survival was found to be associated with pretreatment peripheral blood TCR clonality below the median. Because the sample size was small (n of about 29) and many exploratory analyses were performed, the results are intended to be hypothesis-generating.

Each PCR received spiked-in synthetic TCR analog templates so that absolute template abundance could be estimated from read counts. Using the immunoSEQ assay, TCRbeta CDR3 regions were amplified from genomic DNA with bias-controlled V and J gene primers. Rearranged TCRbeta segments were sequenced at approximately 20X coverage. Processing in the source paper ran as follows. Sequencing errors were corrected by clustering and CDR3s were annotated against IMGT to assign V, D and J genes. Downstream analyses used only productive TCRbeta rearrangements and left out out-of-frame or stop-codon sequences. Clonality was computed as one minus Shannon entropy normalized by the log of the number of unique productive sequences. Fisher's exact test with Benjamini-Hochberg correction, at a threshold of adjusted p below 0.01, was used to find clones that differed between time points or between blood and tumor. What TCRdb holds here is the immuneACCESS table cut down to in-frame rearrangements. Part of the clones is not present; checked against another copy, under half of the missing clones reflect an unresolved V gene, and the others are unexplained. V and J calls plus clone size are reproduced from that table; the DNA served to infer D and trimming. Across this sample there are 40,000 to 55,000 clones, with 84% seen only once. The leading ten clones occupy 5.5% to 7.5% of the sample.

The chain couples TRBV10-3 to TRBJ1-4, with 7 bases aligning to TRBD1. This TCR derives from a man in his forties or fifties with urothelial cancer. The input for sequencing was PBMCs, taken around atezolizumab (anti-PD-L1) treatment. The CDR3: CAISGGTDPNEKLFF. In nucleotide form, the sequence is TGTGCCATCAGTGGGGGGACAGACCCTAATGAAAAACTGTTTTTT.